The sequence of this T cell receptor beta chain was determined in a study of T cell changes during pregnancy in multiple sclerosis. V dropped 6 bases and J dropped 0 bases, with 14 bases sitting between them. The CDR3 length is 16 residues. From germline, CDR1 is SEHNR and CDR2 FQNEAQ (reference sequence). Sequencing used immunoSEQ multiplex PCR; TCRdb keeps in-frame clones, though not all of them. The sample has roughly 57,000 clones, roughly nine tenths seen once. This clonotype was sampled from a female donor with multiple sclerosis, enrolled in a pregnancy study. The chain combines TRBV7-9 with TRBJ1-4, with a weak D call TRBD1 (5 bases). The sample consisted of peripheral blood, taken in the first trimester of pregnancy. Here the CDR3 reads CASSDGGGATNEKLFF. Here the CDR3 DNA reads TGTGCCAGCAGTGATGGGGGGGGTGCAACTAATGAAAAACTGTTTTTT.